This T cell receptor beta chain was sequenced in a study of blood T cells in healthy people across ages. Isolation recovered at least 6.5 million PBMCs from every sample. There are a few counts of this clonotype. The target antigen is unknown. Broader study findings: Naive and antigen-experienced cells could not be conclusively compared, given unsorted PBMCs. When set beside aged donors, long-lived donors presented more naive CD4+ cells and higher diversity.

Trimming removed 3 bases at V and 0 bases at J, with 9 bases between. The germline V gene encodes CDR1 DFQATT and CDR2 SNEGSKA (reference sequence). This CDR3 has 13 residues. Next came a second PCR, run for roughly 6 to 11 cycles, which used a sample-barcoded 5' primer along with a J-beta primer mix. TCRdb used MiXCR to reprocess the 5' RACE reads, holding one entry per CDR3 protein. The sample has roughly 800,000 distinct CDR3 sequences, 55% to 70% seen once; the top ten hold roughly 22%. Sequencing was performed on blood. The TCR sequence derives from a man aged 30 to 39 in good health. The chain has TRBV20-1 and TRBJ2-7; the D is unclear. CDR3 sequence reads: CSASGFNSYEQYF. The CDR3, as DNA: TGCAGTGCTAGTGGGTTTAACTCCTACGAGCAGTACTTC.